Listed here are 11 T cell receptor delta chains from one sample, sequenced in a study of delta chains in infants with herpesvirus infections. PBMC RNA was reverse transcribed using gamma-chain- and delta-chain-specific primers. TCRdb called clones from the RT-PCR reads again using CATT. Of roughly 150 delta-chain clones in the sample, about 42% were seen once. The sequencing used peripheral blood, collected at time point 3 of longitudinal follow-up. Receptors originate from a human donor who was a Ugandan infant, either HIV-exposed or HIV-unexposed (not recorded which).

This clone was observed a few times. This probably arose from a read error, given a far larger clone one base away. The chain carries TRDV1 and TRDJ1; maybe TRDD3 (6 bases). The CDR3 consists of 19 residues. The V gene lost 2 bases and the J gene lost 3 bases, with 25 bases spanning the gap. Germline V gene sequence: CDR1 TSWWSYY, CDR2 QGS. Here the CDR3 reads CALGEWFQRFGDHADKLIF. CDR3 DNA sequence: TGTGCTCTTGGGGAATGGTTCCAGCGCTTCGGGGATCACGCCGATAAACTCATCTTT.

About this clone itself: A far larger clone differs by one base, so this is likely a read error. The chain combines TRDV2 with TRDJ3; D remains unclear. The germline gives CDR1 GEAIGNYY, CDR2 EKD. CDR3 size: 13 residues. This CDR3 is CACDTWDARQMFF. The CDR3 DNA is TGTGCCTGTGACACCTGGGACGCCCGACAGATGTTTTTC.

Details on this clone: This likely stems from a read error, as it lies one base from a far larger clone. The chain uses TRDV1 and TRDJ4; 11 nucleotides agree with TRDD3. The CDR3 totals 25 residues. Germline V gene data show CDR1 as TSWWSYY and CDR2 as QGS. Unmatched junction bases numbered 38, after V lost 5 bases and J lost 3 bases. This chain's CDR3 is CALGLPKAFLRVAGGYWGGRGPLIF. DNA of the CDR3: TGTGCTCTTGGGTTGCCCAAGGCCTTCCTACGTGTGGCTGGGGGATACTGGGGCGGTCGAGGACCCCTGATCTTT.

Within the sample, this clone is hyperexpanded. The rearrangement uses TRDV1 and TRDJ1, with no clear D. Germline values: CDR1 TSWWSYY, CDR2 QGS. The CDR3 sequence is 18 residues long. Trimming removed 4 bases at V and 0 bases at J, with 21 bases between. This CDR3 is CALGACSGPKGYTDKLIF. The DNA of the CDR3 is TGTGCTCTTGGGGCGTGCTCCGGTCCGAAGGGGTACACCGATAAACTCATCTTT.

Worth noting for this clone: A read error is likely here: a far larger clone is one base away. V and J are TRDV1 and TRDJ1; D ambiguous. TRDJ2 explains the end of the DNA better; the J call may be wrong. The CDR3 spans 16 residues. The germline V gene encodes CDR1 TSWWSYY and CDR2 QGS. The CDR3 reads CALGGTYRALTAQLFF. CDR3 nucleotide sequence: TGTGCTCTTGGGGGAACGTACCGAGCTTTGACAGCACAACTCTTCTTT.

Worth noting for this clone: With only one base between it and a far larger clone, this is likely a read error. V gene TRDV2 combines with J gene TRDJ3; 10 nucleotides agree with TRDD3. CDR3 length: 21 amino acids. Germline V lookup: CDR1 GEAIGNYY, CDR2 EKD. CDR3 in amino acids: CACDTVTRGIRRTWDPRQMFF. The DNA for the CDR3 is TGTGCCTGTGACACCGTAACTAGGGGGATACGCAGAACCTGGGACCCCCGACAGATGTTTTTC.

A remark on this clone: This sequence is one base from a far larger clone and is likely a read error. Different DNA sequences within this sample yield the same CDR3. The chain is built from TRDV1 and TRDJ1, with D possibly being TRDD3 (6 bases). V was cut by 0 bases and J by 2 bases, with 28 bases left in between. Germline values: CDR1 TSWWSYY, CDR2 QGS. The CDR3 totals 21 residues. The CDR3 DNA reads TGTGCTCTTGGGGAACTACCGCGGGTGGACGGGCTGATACGGGGGACCGATAAACTCATCTTT. It yields the protein CALGELPRVDGLIRGTDKLIF.

Concerning this clone: A far larger clone is one base from this, pointing to a likely read error. Other DNA sequences from this sample encode an identical CDR3 as well. The rearrangement uses TRDV1 and TRDJ1, with D perhaps matching TRDD3 (6 bases). This CDR3 has 19 residues. Germline V CDR1 and CDR2: TSWWSYY, QGS. The DNA for the CDR3 is TGTGCTCTCGGGGAATGGTTCCAGCGCTTCGGGGATCACTCCGATAAACTCATCTTT. Amino acids: CALGEWFQRFGDHSDKLIF.

Only one count was recorded for this clone. With only one base between it and a far larger clone, this is likely a read error. The chain combines TRDV1 with TRDJ1; 7 bases match TRDD3. Trimming cost V 3 bases and J 4 bases; bases outside gene matches: 20. CDR3 length: 19 amino acids. Germline CDR1 TSWWSYY, CDR2 QGS. The CDR3: CALGDPLLARIRNIDKLIF. The CDR3 DNA reads as TGTGCTCTTGGGGACCCCCTCCTCGCGAGGATACGCAATATCGATAAACTCATCTTT.

A note on this clone: A far larger clone is one base from this, pointing to a likely read error. The same CDR3 is also encoded by other DNA sequences in this sample. V and J are TRDV3 and TRDJ1; 9 bases line up with TRDD3. The CDR3 has 21 amino acids. Germline V CDR1 and CDR2: TVYSNPD, GDNSRS (reference sequence). The CDR3 reads CASHPAFLGYWGTGNTDKLIF. The CDR3 DNA sequence: TGTGCTTCCCATCCGGCCTTCCTCGGGTACTGGGGGACGGGGAACACCGATAAACTCATCTTT.

As to this clone: This likely stems from a read error, as it lies one base from a far larger clone. Other DNA sequences in this sample translate to the same CDR3. The chain has TRDV2 and TRDJ1; D gene ambiguous. This CDR3 has 15 amino acids. CDR1 and CDR2 (germline): GEAIGNYY, EKD. The CDR3 here is CACDTGHWYTDKLIF. In DNA form, the CDR3 reads TGTGCCTGTGACACGGGTCATTGGTACACCGATAAACTCATCTTC.